The sequence of this T cell receptor (beta chain) was determined in a study of technical replicates of blood from four donors. Here immunoSEQ multiplex PCR was the method, and the copy in TCRdb shows in-frame clones only, minus some. The repertoire holds under 95,000 clones, with about 94% as singletons. CDR3 length equals 17 residues. J gave up 6 bases and V 0 bases, and 2 bases lay outside the gene matches. Germline V gene lookup returns CDR1 SGHTA and CDR2 FQGTGA. The material sequenced was T cells isolated from PBMCs. This sequence joins TRBV7-3 and TRBJ2-1; 16 bases align to TRBD2. The clonotype comes from a human donor in good health. The CDR3 loop reads CASSLTGLAGGANEQFF. The CDR3, as DNA: TGTGCCAGCAGCTTAACGGGACTAGCGGGGGGGGCCAATGAGCAGTTCTTC.